This T cell receptor beta chain originates from a study of cytomegalovirus exposure and HLA in healthy donors. Regarding the study as a whole: Among immune exposure information, only CMV serostatus was available.

Vbeta (60) and Jbeta (13) primers were used in the PCR. Measured with immunoSEQ multiplex PCR; TCRdb has only the in-frame clones, and not every one. The data contain 150,000 to 200,000 clones, around four fifths of them seen just once; the ten biggest clones take up 1.5% to 2%. From germline, CDR1 is MNHEY and CDR2 SVGAGI. J gave up 0 bases and V 5 bases, and 3 bases lay outside the gene matches. The CDR3 length is 14 residues. Concerning this clone: Its cognate antigen is unknown.

Each donor's status was that of a healthy bone marrow donor. Donors were ostensibly healthy at sampling, although undocumented immune exposures were probable. This chain joins TRBV6-5 and TRBJ1-2; 7 nucleotides line up with TRBD1. This receptor was obtained from a man aged 50 to 59 in good health and CMV-seronegative. Material: PBMCs. The CDR3: CASSRGQTNYGYTF. The CDR3, as DNA: TGTGCCAGCAGTAGGGGGCAAACTAACTATGGCTACACCTTC.